The T cell receptor (beta chain) under discussion was sequenced for a study of CD8 T cells in Susac syndrome. The overall study: Treatment status at blood draw for the Susac syndrome patients was therapy-naive, corticosteroids, or intravenous immunoglobulin alone.

Random hexamers were used to reverse transcribe the RNA input (about 0.5 to 1 ug). TCRdb re-analysed the immunoSEQ multiplex PCR reads in MiXCR, keeping a single row per CDR3 protein. The sample shows 130,000 or so distinct CDR3 sequences, under 96% of them seen only once. This clonotype was observed a single time. The sample comprised CD4+ T cells from PBMCs. This clonotype was sampled from a human donor with Susac syndrome.

The CDR3 region has the DNA TGCAGTGCCATTTGGGCTAGCGGAGGGGGGTACCAAGAGACCCAGTACTTC. Translation: CSAIWASGGGYQETQYF. V gene TRBV20-1 combines with J gene TRBJ2-5; possible D gene TRBD2, 7 bases. Trimming removed 6 bases from V and 0 bases from J, with 23 bases in between. The CDR3 loop spans 17 amino acids. Germline values: CDR1 DFQATT, CDR2 SNEGSKA (reference sequence).